This TCR beta chain was documented in a study of cytomegalovirus exposure and HLA in healthy donors. Per the germline V gene, CDR1 is SGHRS and CDR2 is YFSETQ. There are 15 residues in the CDR3. The V end lost 0 bases, the J end lost 8 bases, and 12 bases lay between the germline ends. Findings and caveats of the study: What a later analysis reportedly showed was that an Asian-associated ancestry cluster had fewer N-insertions than the 666-donor mean.

This clone turned up a few times. Antigen unknown. Researchers ran the PCR with 60 Vbeta and 13 Jbeta primers. Sequencing used immunoSEQ multiplex PCR; TCRdb keeps in-frame clones, though not all of them. The sample records 90,000 to 150,000 clones, around 79% being singletons. The clonotype originates from a young woman in good health and CMV-seropositive. The chain uses TRBV5-1 and TRBJ1-6; perhaps TRBD1 as D (5 bases). The sample consisted of PBMCs. CDR3 bases: TGCGCCAGCAGCTTGGCAGGGTCCGGTTATTCACCCCTCCACTTT. Protein: CASSLAGSGYSPLHF.